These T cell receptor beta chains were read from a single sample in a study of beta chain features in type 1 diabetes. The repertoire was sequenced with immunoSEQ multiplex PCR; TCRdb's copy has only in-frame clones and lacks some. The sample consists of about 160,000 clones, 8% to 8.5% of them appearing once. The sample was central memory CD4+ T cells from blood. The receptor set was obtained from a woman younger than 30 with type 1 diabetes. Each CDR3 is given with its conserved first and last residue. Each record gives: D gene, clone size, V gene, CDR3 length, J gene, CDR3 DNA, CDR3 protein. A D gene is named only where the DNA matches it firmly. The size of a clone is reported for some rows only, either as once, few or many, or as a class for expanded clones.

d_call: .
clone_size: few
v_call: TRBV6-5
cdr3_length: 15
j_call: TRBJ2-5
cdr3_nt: TGTGCCAGCAGCCCCGGTTCAGGGACTCAAGAGACCCAGTACTTC
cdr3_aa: CASSPGSGTQETQYF

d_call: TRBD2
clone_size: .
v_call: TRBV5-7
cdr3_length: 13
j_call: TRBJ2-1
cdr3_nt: TGTGCCCTCCCGGGTTTAGCGGGAGAAGGGCAGTTCTTC
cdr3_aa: CALPGLAGEGQFF

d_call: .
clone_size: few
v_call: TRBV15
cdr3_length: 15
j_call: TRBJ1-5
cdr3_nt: TGTGCCACCAGCAGAGATCTAAGCGGCGATCAGCCCCAGCATTTT
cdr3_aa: CATSRDLSGDQPQHF

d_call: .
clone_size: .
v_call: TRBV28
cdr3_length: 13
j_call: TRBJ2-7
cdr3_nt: TGTGCCAGCAGACCCGGGACAACCTACGAGCAGTACTTC
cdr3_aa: CASRPGTTYEQYF

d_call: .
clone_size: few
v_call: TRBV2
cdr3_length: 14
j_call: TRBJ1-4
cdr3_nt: TGTGCCAGCAGGATGACTGCAGTTAATGAAAAACTGTTTTTT
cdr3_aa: CASRMTAVNEKLFF

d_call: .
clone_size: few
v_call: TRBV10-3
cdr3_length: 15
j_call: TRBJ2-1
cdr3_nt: TGTGCCATCAGTGATCTCGAGGGAACCTACAATGAGCAGTTCTTC
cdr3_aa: CAISDLEGTYNEQFF

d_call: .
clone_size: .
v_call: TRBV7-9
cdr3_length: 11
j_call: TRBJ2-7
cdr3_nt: TGTGCCAGCAGCCGGTCCTACGAGCAGTACTTC
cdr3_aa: CASSRSYEQYF

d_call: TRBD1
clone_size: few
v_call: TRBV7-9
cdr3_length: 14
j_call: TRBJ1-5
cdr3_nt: TGTGCCAGCAGCACCCGACAGGGGAGTCAGCCCCAGCATTTT
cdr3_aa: CASSTRQGSQPQHF

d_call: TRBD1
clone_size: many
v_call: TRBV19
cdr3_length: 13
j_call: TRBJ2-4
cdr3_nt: TGTGCCAGTACACCGACAGGGGGAAACATTCAGTACTTC
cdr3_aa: CASTPTGGNIQYF

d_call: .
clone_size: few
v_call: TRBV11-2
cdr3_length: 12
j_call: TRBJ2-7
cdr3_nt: TGTGCCAGCAGCTTAGAGCGCTACGAGCAGTACTTC
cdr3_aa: CASSLERYEQYF

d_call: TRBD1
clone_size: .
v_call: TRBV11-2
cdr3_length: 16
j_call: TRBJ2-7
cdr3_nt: TGTGCCAGCAGCCCCCAGGGGGCGGATAGCTCCTACGAGCAGTACTTC
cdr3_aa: CASSPQGADSSYEQYF

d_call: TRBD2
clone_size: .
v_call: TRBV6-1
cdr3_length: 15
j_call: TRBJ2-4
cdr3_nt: TGTGCCACGAAGCGGGAGGGGATAGCCAAAAACATTCAGTACTTC
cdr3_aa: CATKREGIAKNIQYF

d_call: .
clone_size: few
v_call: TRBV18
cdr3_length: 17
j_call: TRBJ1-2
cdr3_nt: TGTGCCAGCTCACCCAACATCCTCGACAGGACTTTTTATGGCTACACCTTC
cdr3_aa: CASSPNILDRTFYGYTF

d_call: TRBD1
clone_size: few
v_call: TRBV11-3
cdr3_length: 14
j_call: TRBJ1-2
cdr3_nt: TGTGCCAGCAGCACGCAACAGGGGACCTATGGCTACACCTTC
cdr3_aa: CASSTQQGTYGYTF

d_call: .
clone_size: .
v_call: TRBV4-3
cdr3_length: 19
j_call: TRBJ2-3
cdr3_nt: TGCGCCAGCAGCCAGGATATAAGGGGTTGGGGGGTGGGCACAGATACGCAGTATTTT
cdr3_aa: CASSQDIRGWGVGTDTQYF

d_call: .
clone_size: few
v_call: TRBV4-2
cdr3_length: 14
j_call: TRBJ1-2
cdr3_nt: TGTGCCAGCAGCCAAGGGGTACTCGGGTACGGCTACACCTTC
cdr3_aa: CASSQGVLGYGYTF

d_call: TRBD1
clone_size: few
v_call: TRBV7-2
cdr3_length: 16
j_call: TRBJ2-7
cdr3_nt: TGTGCCAGCAGCCCCTGGACAGGACCGAGCTCCTACGAGCAGTACTTC
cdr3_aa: CASSPWTGPSSYEQYF

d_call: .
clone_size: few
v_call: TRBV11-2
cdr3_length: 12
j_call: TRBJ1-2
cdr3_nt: TGTGCCAGCAGCCCCTTCGGAGGCACGGCTGTCTTC
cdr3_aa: CASSPFGGTAVF

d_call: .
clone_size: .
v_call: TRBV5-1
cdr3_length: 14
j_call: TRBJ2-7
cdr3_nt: TGCGCCAGCAGCTTGCGGGACACCTCCTACGAGCAGTACTTC
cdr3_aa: CASSLRDTSYEQYF

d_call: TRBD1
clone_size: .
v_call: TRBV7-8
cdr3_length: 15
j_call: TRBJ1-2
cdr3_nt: TGTGCCAGCAGCCCCCAGGGACAGGATCGTGCTGGCTACACCTTC
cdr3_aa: CASSPQGQDRAGYTF

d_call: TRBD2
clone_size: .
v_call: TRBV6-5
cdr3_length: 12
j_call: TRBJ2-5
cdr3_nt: TGTGCCAGCAGTAGTGGTCTAGCGGGGAAGTACTTC
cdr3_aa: CASSSGLAGKYF

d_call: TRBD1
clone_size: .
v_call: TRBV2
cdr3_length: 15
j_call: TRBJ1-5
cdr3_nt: TGTGCCAGCAGTGTAATTGAGACAGGGGGACAGCCCCAGCATTTT
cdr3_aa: CASSVIETGGQPQHF

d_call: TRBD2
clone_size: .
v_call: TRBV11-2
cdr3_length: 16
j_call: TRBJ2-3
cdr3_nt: TGTGCCAGCAGCCCCCTTAGCGGGAGTGGGGCAGATACGCAGTATTTT
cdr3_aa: CASSPLSGSGADTQYF

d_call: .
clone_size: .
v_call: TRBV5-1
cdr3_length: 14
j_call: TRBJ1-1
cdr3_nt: TGCGCCAGCAGCTTGGAGGGGAGGAGCACTGAAGCTTTCTTT
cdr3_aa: CASSLEGRSTEAFF

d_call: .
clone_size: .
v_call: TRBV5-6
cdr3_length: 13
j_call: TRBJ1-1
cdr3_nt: TGTGCCAGCAGCTTGGGACGGAGGACTGAAGCTTTCTTT
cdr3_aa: CASSLGRRTEAFF

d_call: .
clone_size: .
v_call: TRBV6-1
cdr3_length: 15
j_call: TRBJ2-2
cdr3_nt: TGTGCCAGCAGTGAAGGTGCAGGGAGGACCGGGGAGCTGTTTTTT
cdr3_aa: CASSEGAGRTGELFF

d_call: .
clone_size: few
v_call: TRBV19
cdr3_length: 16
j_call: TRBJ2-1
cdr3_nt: TGTGCCAGTAGTACCAGGACTGGCGAACCCTACAATGAGCAGTTCTTC
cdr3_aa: CASSTRTGEPYNEQFF

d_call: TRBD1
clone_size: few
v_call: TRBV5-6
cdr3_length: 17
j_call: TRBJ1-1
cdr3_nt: TGTGCCAGCAGCATACTGGGGACAGGGCGATTGAGCACTGAAGCTTTCTTT
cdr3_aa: CASSILGTGRLSTEAFF

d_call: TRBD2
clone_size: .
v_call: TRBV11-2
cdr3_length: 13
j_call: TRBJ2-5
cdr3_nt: TGTGCCAGCAACCCGGGAGGGGTGGAGACCCAGTACTTC
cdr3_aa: CASNPGGVETQYF

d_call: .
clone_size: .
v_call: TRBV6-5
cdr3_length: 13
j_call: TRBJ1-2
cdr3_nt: TGTGCCAGCAGTACAAGATCCAGGAATGGCTACACCTTC
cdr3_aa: CASSTRSRNGYTF

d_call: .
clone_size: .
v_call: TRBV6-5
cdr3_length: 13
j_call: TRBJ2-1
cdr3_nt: TGTGCCATCCCCGGGACTCTGAACAATGAGCAGTTCTTC
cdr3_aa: CAIPGTLNNEQFF

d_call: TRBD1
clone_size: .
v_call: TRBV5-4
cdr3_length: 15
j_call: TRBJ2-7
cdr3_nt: TGTGCCAGCAGCTTACCGGGACAGGGGGCTTACGAGCAGTACTTC
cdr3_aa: CASSLPGQGAYEQYF

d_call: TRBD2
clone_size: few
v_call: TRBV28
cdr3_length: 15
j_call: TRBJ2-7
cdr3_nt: TGTGCCAGCAGCACCGCGGGGGAGAAGTCGTACGAGCAGTACTTC
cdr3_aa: CASSTAGEKSYEQYF

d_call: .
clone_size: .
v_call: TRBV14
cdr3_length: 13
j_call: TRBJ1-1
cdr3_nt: TGTGCCAGCAGCCAAGATTCGCGGGGGAGAGCTTTCTTT
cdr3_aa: CASSQDSRGRAFF

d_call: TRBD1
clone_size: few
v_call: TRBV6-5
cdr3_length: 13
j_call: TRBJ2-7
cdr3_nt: TGTGCCAGCCGAACAGGGGCGGAAAACGAGCAGTACTTC
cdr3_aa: CASRTGAENEQYF

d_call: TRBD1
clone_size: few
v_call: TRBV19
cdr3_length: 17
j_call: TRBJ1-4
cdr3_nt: TGTGCCAGTATGATGGGACAGGGAAAACGGACTAATGAAAAACTGTTTTTT
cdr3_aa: CASMMGQGKRTNEKLFF

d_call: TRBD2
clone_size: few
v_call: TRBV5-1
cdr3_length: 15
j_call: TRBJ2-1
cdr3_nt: TGCGCCAGCAGCGGAGCCAGCGGGGGGGCCGTTGAGCAGTTCTTC
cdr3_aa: CASSGASGGAVEQFF

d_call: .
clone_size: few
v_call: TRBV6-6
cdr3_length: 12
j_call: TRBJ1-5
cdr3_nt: TGTGCCAGCAGTCGAGATTCGCGGCCCCAGCATTTT
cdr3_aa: CASSRDSRPQHF

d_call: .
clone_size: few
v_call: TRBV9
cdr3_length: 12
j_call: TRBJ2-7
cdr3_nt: TGTGCCAGCAGCGGGCCTGCCTACGAGCAGTACTTC
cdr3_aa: CASSGPAYEQYF

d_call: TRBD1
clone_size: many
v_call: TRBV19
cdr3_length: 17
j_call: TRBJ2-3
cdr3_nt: TGTGCCAGTAGTGCTCCCTCTGGGACAGGGGGTTCAGATACGCAGTATTTT
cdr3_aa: CASSAPSGTGGSDTQYF

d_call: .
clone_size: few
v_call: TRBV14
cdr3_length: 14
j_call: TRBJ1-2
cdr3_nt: TGTGCCAGCAGTCGGGCCCGGGGGACCTATGGCTACACCTTC
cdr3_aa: CASSRARGTYGYTF

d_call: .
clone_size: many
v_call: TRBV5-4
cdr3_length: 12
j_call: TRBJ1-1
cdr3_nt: TGTGCCAGCAGCTTTGACAGTACTGAAGCTTTCTTT
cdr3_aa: CASSFDSTEAFF

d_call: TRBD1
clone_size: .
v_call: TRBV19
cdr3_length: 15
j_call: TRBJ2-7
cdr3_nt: TGTGCCAGTAGTATAGCGCCGGGACAGGGGATCGAGCAGTACTTC
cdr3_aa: CASSIAPGQGIEQYF

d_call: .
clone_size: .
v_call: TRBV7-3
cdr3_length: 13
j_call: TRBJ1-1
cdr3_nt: TGTGCCAGCAGCTTGGCAGAGGGAACTGAAGCTTTCTTT
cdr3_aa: CASSLAEGTEAFF

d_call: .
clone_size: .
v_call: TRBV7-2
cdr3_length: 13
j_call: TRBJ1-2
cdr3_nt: TGTGCCAGCAGCTTAGGAGCAGGGTCTGGCTACACCTTC
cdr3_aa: CASSLGAGSGYTF